This T cell receptor (beta chain) was sequenced for a study of T cells after yellow fever vaccination. Study details: SMART-Seq v4 Ultra Low Input handled preparation of low-cell-number fractions. Study-wide results and limits: Few clonotypes appeared in both CD4 and CD8 compartments. Weaker overall, the secondary response nonetheless peaked faster (day 5 versus 15).

Worth noting for this clonotype: What it binds is unknown.

5'RACE template switching produced TCR cDNA carrying a universal primer site and UMIs. MiXCR, run by TCRdb on the 5' RACE reads, gives a single entry per CDR3 protein. Here the sample spans some 250,000 distinct CDR3 sequences, roughly 7.2% being singletons. The CDR3 length is 13 residues. After removal of 10 bases from V and 8 bases from J, the junction contained 6 bases not matched to a gene. CDR1 ENHRY and CDR2 SYGVKD come from the germline V gene. The chain joins TRBV10-3 to TRBJ2-7, with 15 bases lining up with TRBD2. The TCR sequence derives from a man in his thirties or forties who received the YFV17D yellow fever vaccine. Here the sequenced sample was CD4+ T cells sorted from PBMCs, taken 15 days after the yellow fever booster vaccination. The CDR3 loop reads CATTGTSGRKQYF. CDR3 DNA sequence: TGTGCCACCACCGGGACTAGCGGGAGGAAGCAGTACTTC.